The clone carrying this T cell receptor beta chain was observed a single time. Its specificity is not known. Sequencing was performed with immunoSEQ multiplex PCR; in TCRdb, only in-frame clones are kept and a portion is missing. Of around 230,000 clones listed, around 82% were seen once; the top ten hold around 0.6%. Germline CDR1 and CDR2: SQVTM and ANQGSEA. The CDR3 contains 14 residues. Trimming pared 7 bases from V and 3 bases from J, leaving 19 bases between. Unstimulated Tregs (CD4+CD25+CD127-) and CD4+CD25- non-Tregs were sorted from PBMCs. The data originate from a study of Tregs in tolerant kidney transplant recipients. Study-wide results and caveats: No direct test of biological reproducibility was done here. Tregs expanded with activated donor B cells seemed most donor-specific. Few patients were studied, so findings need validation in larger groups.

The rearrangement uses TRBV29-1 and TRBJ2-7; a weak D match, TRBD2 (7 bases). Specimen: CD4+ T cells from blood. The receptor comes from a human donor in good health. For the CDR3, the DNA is TGCAGCGCTAGGGGGGGTACTACACTCTACGAGCAGTACTTC. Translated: CSARGGTTLYEQYF.